A single sample gave rise to the 21 T cell receptor beta chains below, sequenced in a study of blood T cells in healthy people across ages. It was with a sample-barcoded 5' primer and a J-beta primer mix that a second PCR of roughly 7 to 12 cycles was run. TCRdb re-analysed the 5' RACE reads in MiXCR, keeping a single row per CDR3 protein. The sample lists about 1 million distinct CDR3 sequences, under 30% occurring once. This sample also appeared in a second study, on T cells of mothers and their children.

Specimen: blood. These receptor sequences come from a girl between 2 and 10 years old in good health.

This clonotype was seen a few times. The V call is TRBV12-3 or TRBV12-4, the J call TRBJ2-5; no clear D gene. The ends were cut back, 4 bases at V and 7 bases at J, with 10 bases in the middle. The CDR3 totals 12 residues. The CDR3 is CASSYRQPTQYF. Written as DNA, the CDR3 is TGTGCCAGCAGTTATCGGCAACCGACCCAGTACTTC.

This clonotype appeared a single time. The V and J genes are TRBV20-1 and TRBJ2-5, with 7 nucleotides matching TRBD1. The germline CDR1 and CDR2 sequences are DFQATT and SNEGSKA (reference sequence). The V segment lost 6 bases and the J segment 1 base; nucleotides outside the gene matches: 8. The length of the CDR3 is 14 residues. This CDR3 is CSATDRDSQETQYF. The CDR3 DNA follows: TGCAGTGCCACCGACCGGGACAGCCAAGAGACCCAGTACTTC.

This clonotype has a handful of counts. This sequence joins TRBV24-1 and TRBJ2-5, with TRBD1 identical over 7 bases. CDR1 is KGHDR and CDR2 is SFDVKD in the germline V gene. The CDR3 spans 15 residues. With 6 bases clipped from V and 4 bases from J, the junction kept 10 bases outside the gene matches. CDR3 protein: CATSQNRQGRETQYF. In DNA form, the CDR3 reads TGTGCCACCAGTCAGAATCGACAGGGACGAGAGACCCAGTACTTC.

The CDR3 DNA reads TGTGCCAGCAGCCAAGAGATGTTTTGGGGCTACACCTTC. Amino acid sequence: CASSQEMFWGYTF. The chain recombines TRBV14 with TRBJ1-2; D call uncertain. This CDR3 is built from 13 residues. CDR1 and CDR2 from the germline V gene are SGHDN and FVKESK. Trimming took off 0 bases at V and 8 bases at J, with 10 bases between the two ends.

CDR3 in amino acids: CASSLEGWTEGHEQYF. DNA of the CDR3: TGTGCCAGCAGCTTGGAGGGTTGGACAGAGGGTCACGAGCAGTACTTC. The chain joins TRBV5-4 to TRBJ2-7; weak D call: TRBD1 (6 bases). The V gene's germline CDR1 is SGHNT and CDR2 YYREEE (reference sequence). With 0 bases removed from V and 5 bases from J, the gap between germline ends came to 18 bases. The CDR3 runs 16 residues. Full variable domain (rest looked up from reference TRBV5-4 and TRBJ2-7): ETGVTQSPTHLIKTRGQQVTLRCSSQSGHNTVSWYQQALGQGPQFIFQYYREEENGRGNFPPRFSGLQFPNYSSELNVNALELDDSALYLCASSLEGWTEGHEQYFGPGTRLTVT.

V gene TRBV5-1 combines with J gene TRBJ2-1; a possible D gene is TRBD1 (6 bases). Germline V gene data show CDR1 as SGHRS and CDR2 as YFSETQ. Trimming removed 0 bases at V and 8 bases at J, with 18 bases between. The CDR3 sequence is 16 residues long. The CDR3 DNA sequence: TGCGCCAGCAGCTTGGCCGGGGACAACCTCCCCGATGAGCAGTTCTTC. Translated: CASSLAGDNLPDEQFF.

This clonotype was found a few times. This chain connects TRBV11-2 to TRBJ2-6, with 8 nucleotides matching TRBD1. J was trimmed by 3 bases and V by 2 bases; bases with no gene match: 6. The CDR3 sequence is 17 residues long. Per the germline V gene, CDR1 is SGHAT and CDR2 is FQNNGV. The CDR3 protein is CASSLTGGVLGANVLTF. CDR3 in DNA: TGTGCCAGCAGCTTAACAGGGGGAGTCCTTGGGGCCAACGTCCTGACTTTC.

This clonotype was counted a few times. The CDR3 here is CSVAGTASYEQYF. The CDR3 bases are TGCAGCGTTGCCGGGACAGCCTCCTACGAGCAGTACTTC. The rearrangement uses TRBV29-1 and TRBJ2-7; the match to TRBD1 covers 7 bases. With V trimmed by 4 bases and J by 0 bases, 3 bases remained unmatched. Germline V lookup: CDR1 SQVTM, CDR2 ANQGSEA. The CDR3 has 13 amino acids.

The sample holds a few counts of this clonotype. The rearrangement uses TRBV7-2 and TRBJ2-1; D is unresolved. Between the trimmed V and J ends, which lost 5 bases and 0 bases, there was a span of 11 bases. The germline gives CDR1 SGHTA, CDR2 FQGNSA. The length of the CDR3 is 15 residues. The CDR3 DNA sequence: TGTGCCAGCAGCCCCATGGTGGGCTCCTACAATGAGCAGTTCTTC. As protein: CASSPMVGSYNEQFF. The full variable domain, with the rest looked up from reference TRBV7-2 and TRBJ2-1, is GAGVSQSPSNKVTEKGKDVELRCDPISGHTALYWYRQSLGQGLEFLIYFQGNSAPDKSGLPSDRFSAERTGGSVSTLTIQRTQQEDSAVYLCASSPMVGSYNEQFFGPGTRLTVL.

This clonotype was recorded a few times. This chain connects TRBV20-1 to TRBJ1-4, with D perhaps TRBD1 (5 bases). Germline V gene sequence: CDR1 DFQATT, CDR2 SNEGSKA (reference sequence). Deletions cut 6 bases from V and 8 bases from J, with 19 bases between. This CDR3 is 14 amino acids long. CDR3 amino acids: CSANRGNSGEKLFF. The CDR3, as DNA: TGCAGTGCAAATAGGGGCAATTCGGGAGAAAAACTGTTTTTT.

This clonotype was observed a few times. This chain uses TRBV5-1 with TRBJ2-5; 15 nucleotides align to TRBD2. The J segment lost 2 bases and the V segment lost 3 bases, leaving 5 bases of the junction unmatched. This CDR3 spans 17 amino acids. Per germline, CDR1 SGHRS and CDR2 YFSETQ. The CDR3 DNA follows: TGCGCCAGCAGCTGGGGACTAGCGGGAGGCTCGCAAGAGACCCAGTACTTC. Translating gives CASSWGLAGGSQETQYF.

V is TRBV9 and J is TRBJ2-1, with D perhaps TRBD1 (6 bases). V shed 4 bases and J shed 7 bases, with 18 bases lying between them. The CDR3 is 15 residues long. Per the germline V gene, CDR1 is SGDLS and CDR2 is YYNGEE. The CDR3 here is CASSPWGLLMNEQFF. CDR3 nucleotide sequence: TGTGCCAGCAGCCCCTGGGGGCTATTAATGAATGAGCAGTTCTTC.

The sample holds one count of this clonotype. The CDR3 here is CASSEMAGAILSPYNEQFF. DNA of the CDR3: TGTGCCAGCAGTGAAATGGCGGGAGCGATACTGAGCCCCTACAATGAGCAGTTCTTC. This chain connects TRBV6-1 to TRBJ2-1; 7 bases are a match to TRBD2. Per the germline V gene, CDR1 is MNHNS and CDR2 is SASEGT. The CDR3 is made up of 19 amino acids. The junction had 15 bases not matched to a gene; V was cut back by 2 bases and J by 2 bases.

The chain employs TRBV4-2 and TRBJ2-7, with 8 bases lining up with TRBD2. The CDR3 runs 16 residues. V was clipped by 1 base and J by 0 bases; unmatched bases: 5. Germline V CDR1 and CDR2: LGHNA, YNFKEQ. The CDR3 DNA sequence: TGTGCCAGCAGCCAAGCCTGGGCGGGGGGCTCCTACGAGCAGTACTTC. This sequence encodes CASSQAWAGGSYEQYF.

This clonotype has more than one count but fewer than ten. This chain links TRBV7-9 with TRBJ2-3; 7 bases align to TRBD2. Germline loops: CDR1 SEHNR, CDR2 FQNEAQ (reference sequence). V gave up 4 bases and J gave up 2 bases; unmatched junction bases: 15. This CDR3 comprises 18 residues. CDR3 nucleotides: TGTGCCAGCAGCTGGTTGTTGGGTCTAGCGGTAAACACAGATACGCAGTATTTT. Residues: CASSWLLGLAVNTDTQYF.

In its sample, this clonotype was seen many times. The J gene is TRBJ2-7, the V gene TRBV2; D gene ambiguous. The CDR3 length is 14 residues. V was cut by 2 bases and J by 4 bases, with 12 bases left in between. The V gene's germline CDR1 is SNHLY and CDR2 FYNNEI. The CDR3 region is CASSELFGRYEQYF. The CDR3 DNA follows: TGTGCCAGCAGTGAACTTTTTGGGCGATACGAGCAGTACTTC.

CDR3 amino acids: CASATDRNEGEKLFF. The CDR3 nucleotides read TGTGCCAGCGCAACCGACAGGAATGAGGGAGAAAAACTGTTTTTT. The gene calls are TRBV12-3 or TRBV12-4 and TRBJ1-4; D perhaps matches TRBD1 (6 bases). The CDR3 length is 15 residues. Trimming took off 8 bases at V and 8 bases at J, with 21 bases between the two ends.

This clonotype occurred a few times. The CDR3 bases are TGTGCTAGCGAGGGAGTGGAGACCCAGTACTTC. Protein sequence: CASEGVETQYF. The chain links TRBV7-7 to TRBJ2-5; possible D gene TRBD2, 5 bases. The CDR3 is 11 amino acids. Germline CDR1 reads SSHAT; CDR2 reads FNYEAQ (reference sequence).

This clonotype was counted only a few times. The chain combines TRBV7-9 with TRBJ2-1; 9 bases match TRBD1. This CDR3 has 16 amino acids. V lost 5 bases to trimming and J lost 7 bases; unmatched junction nucleotides: 12. CDR1 and CDR2 from the germline V gene are SEHNR and FQNEAQ (reference sequence). In DNA form, the CDR3 reads TGTGCCAGCAGCCTACGGGACAGGGCCCTCAAGAATGAGCAGTTCTTC. It codes for CASSLRDRALKNEQFF.

The J gene is TRBJ2-1, the V gene TRBV20-1, with D perhaps assigned TRBD1 or TRBD2 (5 bases each). From germline, CDR1 is DFQATT and CDR2 SNEGSKA (reference sequence). This CDR3 comprises 15 residues. Trimming took 3 bases from V and 8 from J, leaving 20 bases between them. CDR3 in DNA: TGCAGTGCTAGCGACGAGTCTAGAGGGGCGTATGAGCAGTTCTTC. Amino acids: CSASDESRGAYEQFF.

This sequence joins TRBV25-1 and TRBJ1-4; D remains unclear. Germline V CDR1 and CDR2: MGHDK, SYGVNS. Trimming removed 1 base at V and 6 bases at J, with 3 bases between. The CDR3 has 12 residues. CDR3 sequence: CASSELDEKLFF. The DNA for the CDR3 is TGTGCCAGCAGTGAATTGGATGAAAAACTGTTTTTT.